The 28 T cell receptor beta chains presented below share a single source sample, sequenced in a study of metastatic and nonmetastatic thyroid tumors. Among the patients, none had received any treatment before thyroid surgery. MiXCR re-clonotyped the PCR reads for TCRdb. This table holds around 59,000 clones, around 15% found once. The sequenced sample was blood. The source of these receptors is a male donor with papillary thyroid cancer or a benign thyroid nodule (not recorded which). Some clones in this sample may be carry-over from other donors' samples.

This clone was observed at least ten times. The rearrangement uses TRBV20-1 and TRBJ1-6; no firm D call. The CDR3 length is 15 residues. With 4 bases removed from V and 7 bases from J, the gap between germline ends came to 17 bases. Looked up from germline, CDR1 is DFQATT and CDR2 is SNEGSKA (reference sequence). In nucleotides, the CDR3 is TGCAGTGCTACTGAAGTCGTCGCCGGCAATTCACCCCTCCACTTT. Its translation: CSATEVVAGNSPLHF.

At least ten counts were recorded for this clone. This sample also contains other DNA sequences that code for the same CDR3. The rearrangement links TRBV28 to TRBJ2-4; D assignment may be TRBD1 or TRBD2 (6 bases each). The CDR3 has 16 amino acids. V was pared by 1 base and J by 3 bases, with 13 bases between. CDR1 and CDR2 from the germline V gene are MDHEN and SYDVKM. CDR3 DNA sequence: TGTGCCAGCAGTTTATTGTCCGGAGGGGGCAAAAACATTCAGTACTTC. Its translation: CASSLLSGGGKNIQYF.

This clone turned up a few times. This rearrangement joins TRBV5-6 to TRBJ1-5; D may be TRBD1 (5 bases). CDR3 length: 15 residues. In germline, CDR1 is SGHDT, CDR2 YYEEEE. The V end was cut by 3 bases, the J end by 0 bases, with 10 bases between. The CDR3 is CASSSRVISNQPQHF. CDR3 in DNA: TGTGCCAGCAGCTCCAGGGTCATTAGCAATCAGCCCCAGCATTTT.

The chain joins TRBV5-1 to TRBJ2-3, with a possible D match to TRBD1 (5 bases). The CDR3 is 12 residues long. Germline V gene sequence: CDR1 SGHRS, CDR2 YFSETQ. Trimming shortened V by 5 bases and J by 5 bases, and 9 bases separated the two germline ends. The CDR3 spells CASSEQGDTQYF. The CDR3, as DNA: TGCGCCAGCAGTGAGCAGGGAGATACGCAGTATTTT. Full variable domain (missing parts from reference TRBV5-1 and TRBJ2-3): KAGVTQTPRYLIKTRGQQVTLSCSPISGHRSVSWYQQTPGQGLQFLFEYFSETQRNKGNFPGRFSGRQFSNSRSEMNVSTLELGDSALYLCASSEQGDTQYFGPGTRLTVL.

This clone came up many times. V usage is TRBV13 and J usage is TRBJ2-2; no firm D call. Germline V gene sequence: CDR1 PRHDT, CDR2 FYEKMQ (reference sequence). V lost 8 bases and J 3 bases, leaving 4 bases between the germline ends. The CDR3 consists of 11 residues. This CDR3 is CASAYTGELFF. As DNA, the CDR3 is TGTGCCAGCGCATACACCGGGGAGCTGTTTTTT.

This chain joins TRBV7-8 and TRBJ2-1, with D possibly being TRBD1 (5 bases). V lost 4 bases and J 8 bases, leaving 18 bases between the germline ends. Germline CDR1 and CDR2: SGHVS and FQNEAQ. The length of the CDR3 is 15 residues. CDR3 coding DNA: TGTGCCAGCAGCTCCCTGGTGGGGCCTTGCTATGAGCAGTTCTTC. Protein product: CASSSLVGPCYEQFF.

This sequence joins TRBV6-2 or TRBV6-3 and TRBJ2-5; D is ambiguous. V was cut by 6 bases and J by 2 bases, with 25 bases left in between. The length of the CDR3 is 18 residues. Germline V lookup: CDR1 MNHEY, CDR2 SVGEGT. This CDR3 is CASRIVLKRRSPQETQYF. CDR3 bases: TGTGCCAGCAGAATCGTACTGAAGAGGCGAAGCCCACAAGAGACCCAGTACTTC.

This clone showed up just a few times. A much larger clone lies a single base off, so this may be a read error. The rearrangement joins TRBV6-6 to TRBJ2-5; 10 bases are a match to TRBD2. Looked up from germline, CDR1 is MNHNY and CDR2 is SVGAGI (reference sequence). The trim removed 4 bases at V and 6 bases at J, leaving 8 bases unmatched. The CDR3 is 15 amino acids. The CDR3 protein is CASSSLSGGAKTQYF. CDR3 in DNA: TGTGCCAGCAGTTCTCTAAGCGGGGGGGCTAAGACCCAGTACTTC.

J is TRBJ2-5 and V is TRBV10-3; 11 nucleotides agree with TRBD2. Germline values: CDR1 ENHRY, CDR2 SYGVKD. V lost 10 bases and J lost 5; bases outside the gene matches: 9. This CDR3 contains 14 residues. The CDR3, as DNA: TGTGCCACGTCGACTAGCGGGACCCCCGAGACCCAGTACTTC. Translation gives CATSTSGTPETQYF.

A few counts support this clone. The genes are TRBV6-1 and TRBJ1-2; the match to TRBD1 covers 9 bases. Germline V gene data show CDR1 as MNHNS and CDR2 as SASEGT. The CDR3 loop spans 14 amino acids. The junction had 3 bases not matched to a gene; V was cut back by 0 bases and J by 7 bases. The CDR3 DNA sequence: TGTGCCAGCAGTGAAGCGTTGGGACAGGGTGGCTACACCTTC. Protein product: CASSEALGQGGYTF.

The table lists this clone with many counts. The gene calls are TRBV20-1 and TRBJ1-1; no definite D call. The CDR3 covers 8 residues. Germline assignment: CDR1 DFQATT and CDR2 SNEGSKA (reference sequence). With 6 bases removed from V and 8 bases from J, the gap between germline ends came to 4 bases. The CDR3 is CSAQEAFF. The CDR3 DNA sequence: TGCAGTGCACAAGAAGCTTTCTTT.

This clone was counted at least ten times. The J gene is TRBJ2-1, the V gene TRBV12-3 or TRBV12-4; 9 nucleotides line up with TRBD1. V lost 4 bases and J lost 9; bases outside the gene matches: 10. This CDR3 region has 15 residues. The CDR3 spells CASSWRTGVSGEQFF. The CDR3 coding sequence is TGTGCCAGCAGTTGGCGGACAGGGGTCAGCGGTGAGCAGTTCTTC.

This clone was seen repeatedly, ten times or more. The chain carries TRBV4-2 and TRBJ2-3, with D uncertain. CDR1 and CDR2 from the germline V gene are LGHNA and YNFKEQ. V lost 0 bases and J lost 6, with 22 bases in between. There are 18 residues in the CDR3. In DNA form, the CDR3 reads TGTGCCAGCAGCCAAGATGGGAACTTGGGTAGCTTCCGTGATACGCAGTATTTT. Its protein product is CASSQDGNLGSFRDTQYF.

This clone was found once. This clone may be a read error of a much larger clone one base away. At the DNA level, this CDR3 is encoded by other sequences in the same sample as well. The V and J genes are TRBV9 and TRBJ2-5, with D tentatively TRBD1 (6 bases). The V and J ends lost 0 bases and 4 bases respectively, with 13 bases between them. The germline V gene encodes CDR1 SGDLS and CDR2 YYNGEE. The length of the CDR3 is 15 residues. The CDR3 loop is CASSVGVRGGETQYF. The CDR3 region has the DNA TGTGCCAGCAGCGTAGGGGTCAGGGGTGGAGAGACCCAGTACTTC.

The rearrangement joins TRBV3-1 to TRBJ1-2; weak D call: TRBD1 (5 bases). Trimming took off 1 base at V and 2 bases at J, with 11 bases between the two ends. From germline, CDR1 is LGHDT and CDR2 YNNKEL (reference sequence). This CDR3 has 15 amino acids. The CDR3 region is CASSQVSQGNYGYTF. The CDR3 nucleotides read TGTGCCAGCAGCCAAGTGAGCCAGGGAAACTATGGCTACACCTTC.

This clone was seen repeatedly, ten times or more. V gene TRBV9 combines with J gene TRBJ2-1; the D gene is possibly TRBD2 (6 bases). Germline CDR1 is SGDLS and CDR2 is YYNGEE. CDR3 length equals 16 residues. V lost 0 bases to trimming and J lost 0 bases, with 10 bases between them. The DNA of the CDR3 is TGTGCCAGCAGCGTAGATGGGCGGGACTCCTACAATGAGCAGTTCTTC. Amino acid sequence: CASSVDGRDSYNEQFF.

This clone was observed at least ten times. This sequence joins TRBV20-1 and TRBJ2-1, with 15 bases fitting TRBD2. V dropped 6 bases and J dropped 7; count of bases not matched to a gene: 4. The CDR3 consists of 14 residues. Germline CDR1 reads DFQATT; CDR2 reads SNEGSKA (reference sequence). CDR3 region: CSASGTSGGNEQFF. In nucleotides, the CDR3 is TGCAGTGCGAGCGGGACTAGCGGGGGGAATGAGCAGTTCTTC.

This clone has a count of ten or more. This chain links TRBV7-9 with TRBJ1-4; possibly TRBD1 for D (5 bases). Per germline, CDR1 SEHNR and CDR2 FQNEAQ (reference sequence). With 8 bases removed from V and 6 bases from J, the gap between germline ends came to 25 bases. This CDR3 comprises 17 residues. CDR3 residues: CASGNYIGRGNDEKLFF. In DNA, the CDR3 is TGTGCCAGCGGAAATTATATTGGCCGGGGCAACGATGAAAAACTGTTTTTT.

This clone appeared many times. The chain couples TRBV19 to TRBJ1-3; unclear D gene. The germline CDR1 and CDR2 sequences are LNHDA and SQIVND (reference sequence). CDR3 length equals 14 residues. Trimming pared 11 bases from V and 4 bases from J, leaving 18 bases between. The CDR3 DNA is TGTGCCCGCCCTGGGTTAAGTTGCGGAAACACCATATATTTT. This sequence encodes CARPGLSCGNTIYF.

Notes on this clone: A much larger clonotype is one base distant, so this may be a read error. The chain employs TRBV7-9 and TRBJ2-7, with D tentatively TRBD2 (5 bases). The CDR3 sequence is 13 residues long. The V end lost 7 bases, the J end lost 4 bases, and 14 bases lay between the germline ends. CDR1 and CDR2 from the germline V gene are SEHNR and FQNEAQ (reference sequence). CDR3 DNA: TGTGCCAGCATCCCTATGTCGGGGTACGAGCAGTACGTC. Amino acids: CASIPMSGYEQYV.

This clone has a count of ten or more. The chain employs TRBV6-5 and TRBJ1-4, with D possibly TRBD1 on 5 matching bases. V lost 0 bases, J lost 10 bases, and 18 bases lay in between. Germline V gene sequence: CDR1 MNHEY, CDR2 SVGAGI. This CDR3 has 16 amino acids. CDR3 DNA: TGTGCCAGCAGTTACTCTGGGACCGGGTCCCGAGGAAAACTGTTTTTT. Translating gives CASSYSGTGSRGKLFF.

This clone was picked up a small number of times. V and J are TRBV11-2 and TRBJ2-5; D is possibly TRBD1 (6 bases). CDR3 size: 14 residues. The germline gives CDR1 SGHAT, CDR2 FQNNGV. V lost 5 bases to trimming and J lost 1 base, with 11 bases between them. CDR3 sequence (DNA): TGTGCCAGCAGCGGGCAGGGGAGCCAAGAGACCCAGTACTTC. Its protein product is CASSGQGSQETQYF.

This clone was counted many times. The sample contains more than one DNA sequence encoding this CDR3. The genes are TRBV20-1 and TRBJ1-3, with 8 bases matching TRBD1. From germline, CDR1 is DFQATT and CDR2 SNEGSKA (reference sequence). The V segment lost 3 bases and the J segment 0 bases; nucleotides outside the gene matches: 4. This CDR3 has 15 amino acids. CDR3 nucleotide sequence: TGCAGTGCTAGTGGACAGGGAGGCTCTGGAAACACCATATATTTT. The encoded protein is CSASGQGGSGNTIYF.

This clone was detected many times. The chain joins TRBV5-4 to TRBJ2-1, with 7 bases aligning to TRBD2. CDR3 size: 15 residues. Germline V gives CDR1 SGHNT, CDR2 YYREEE (reference sequence). The ends lost 5 bases at V and 8 bases at J; junction bases unmatched: 13. In nucleotides, the CDR3 is TGTGCCAGCAGTACCCCCCCAGCGGGAATACATGAGCAGTTCTTC. Its translation: CASSTPPAGIHEQFF. The variable domain in full, completed from reference TRBV5-4 and TRBJ2-1, reads ETGVTQSPTHLIKTRGQQVTLRCSSQSGHNTVSWYQQALGQGPQFIFQYYREEENGRGNFPPRFSGLQFPNYSSELNVNALELDDSALYLCASSTPPAGIHEQFFGPGTRLTVL.

The table lists this clone with many counts. This chain links TRBV2 with TRBJ1-1; D call uncertain. The V and J ends lost 5 bases and 3 bases respectively, with 7 bases between them. This CDR3 has 12 amino acids. The germline V gene has CDR1 SNHLY and CDR2 FYNNEI. The CDR3 DNA follows: TGTGCCAGCAGTATCGGGGACACTGAAGCTTTCTTT. Translating it yields CASSIGDTEAFF.

For this clone: A read error may explain this, as a much larger clone is one base away. The chain has TRBV5-6 and TRBJ2-2, with D perhaps matching TRBD2 (6 bases). The CDR3 has 16 residues. Germline V CDR1 and CDR2: SGHDT, YYEEEE. CDR3 region: CVSSLGVAVNTGELFF. The CDR3 DNA is TGTGTCAGCAGCTTGGGGGTAGCGGTGAACACCGGGGAGCTGTTTTTT.

There are many counts of this clone. Other DNA sequences of this sample code for an identical CDR3. The chain has TRBV9 and TRBJ1-1; D uncertain. In germline, CDR1 is SGDLS, CDR2 YYNGEE. There are 13 residues in the CDR3. V lost 4 bases and J 5 bases, leaving 12 bases between the germline ends. The CDR3 is CASSPGGVTEAFF. The CDR3, as DNA: TGTGCCAGCAGCCCGGGCGGGGTTACTGAAGCTTTCTTT.

This clone was found many times. V usage is TRBV12-3 or TRBV12-4 and J usage is TRBJ2-3; 12 bases are a match to TRBD2. CDR3 length: 14 amino acids. The junction had 4 bases not matched to a gene; V was cut back by 5 bases and J by 7 bases. The CDR3 DNA reads as TGTGCCAGCAGTGTGACTAGCGGGGGCCATACGCAGTATTTT. It encodes CASSVTSGGHTQYF.